A selection of T cell receptor beta chains follows, all from one sample in a study of cytomegalovirus exposure and HLA in healthy donors. Only in-frame clones appear in the TCRdb table, and some are missing; sequencing was by immunoSEQ multiplex PCR. The sample contains 90,000 to 110,000 clones, approximately 90% of which appear only once. Sequenced input: PBMCs. Receptors originate from a young woman in good health and CMV-seropositive. Each CDR3 is given with its conserved first and last residue. The D gene is left open where the match is weak.

TRBV6-1	TRBJ1-5	TRBD1	CASSGTGRNQPQHF	TGTGCCAGCAGCGGGACAGGTCGCAATCAGCCCCAGCATTTT
TRBV28	TRBJ1-5	-	CASSWTASNQPQHF	TGTGCCAGCAGTTGGACAGCTAGCAATCAGCCCCAGCATTTT
TRBV6-1	TRBJ1-1	-	CASSVVGVAEAFF	TGTGCCAGCAGTGTAGTAGGAGTGGCTGAAGCTTTCTTT
TRBV10-1	TRBJ2-1	TRBD2	CASSGTSGKQFF	TGCGCCAGCAGTGGGACTAGCGGGAAGCAGTTCTTC
TRBV5-1	TRBJ2-2	-	CASSAGDAGELFF	TGCGCCAGCAGCGCCGGAGACGCCGGGGAGCTGTTTTTT
TRBV2	TRBJ2-1	-	CASSVSREWVYNEQFF	TGTGCCAGCAGTGTGAGTCGGGAATGGGTCTACAATGAGCAGTTCTTC
TRBV7-3	TRBJ2-2	TRBD2	CASSFGLAGGTGELFF	TGTGCCAGCAGCTTCGGACTAGCGGGGGGCACCGGGGAGCTGTTTTTT
TRBV27	TRBJ1-2	-	CASSYTENYGYTF	TGTGCCAGCAGTTACACAGAGAACTATGGCTACACCTTC
TRBV14	TRBJ2-5	-	CASSQDRQTMETQYF	TGTGCCAGCAGCCAAGATCGACAGACCATGGAGACCCAGTACTTC
TRBV5-6	TRBJ2-7	-	CASSFVGGRYEQYF	TGTGCCAGCAGCTTTGTCGGGGGTCGCTACGAGCAGTACTTC
TRBV28	TRBJ1-2	-	CASRPLADGYTF	TGTGCCAGCAGACCTCTAGCGGATGGCTACACCTTC